Described below is a single TCR beta chain sequence and its context. Its recognized antigen is unknown. The record has no base qualities; no much larger clone is one base away. The library was built by means of the immunoSEQ multiplex PCR assay. A mixture of 60 forward primers for TCR Vbeta segments and 13 reverse primers for TCR Jbeta segments was used in the multiplex PCR. A multiplex PCR assay on genomic DNA amplified the CDR3 region of rearranged TCR beta genes. The Illumina HiSeq System was used to sequence the amplified TCR beta libraries as 87-base-pair reads. Per the source publication's procedure: Across the roughly 600 repertoires, a later analysis counted some 81 million unique TCR beta chains, 9.5 million to 12 million of which were shared by at least two donors. Raw reads were error-corrected and collapsed into unique sequences with a nearest-neighbor algorithm that merged closely related sequences to remove PCR and sequencing errors. CDR3 sequences were aligned to IMGT reference sequences to assign V, D and J gene segments. Each retained sequence needed at least a six-nucleotide match to both a V gene segment and a J gene segment. Rearrangements were called productive when the CDR3 lacked stop codons and stayed in frame with V and J; all others were non-productive. Following IMGT convention, CDR3 was defined as the stretch from the second conserved V-encoded cysteine up to the conserved J-encoded phenylalanine. The earlier analysis of some 540 of the donors excluded any sequence lacking an unambiguous match to a single V gene segment. In an earlier analysis of about 590 of the donors, a V segment was called functional when productive rearrangements were above 56.7%, and segregating when the standard deviation between donors exceeded 5%. A statistical classification framework was built for diagnosing cytomegalovirus status from the catalog of TCR beta chain sequences. V and J gene assignment, in a later analysis, came from comparing TCR nucleotide sequences with IMGT/GENE-DB human TR gene sequences. The TCRdist pipeline was used in a later analysis to assign CDR3 sequences and most-parsimonious VDJ recombination scenarios. In a later analysis, each TCR beta chain was defined by its CDR3 amino acid sequence together with its V-gene family, and reads lacking a unique V-gene family were excluded. As a way to deal with suspected cross-contamination and a sequencing artifact, a later analysis dropped roughly 600 nucleotide sequences that were highly shared and had low generation probability. A later analysis calculated a clonal expansion index for each public chain from normalized within-repertoire ranks of inferred template counts. Generation probabilities in a later analysis came from a VDJ recombination model fitted to out-of-frame rearrangements, and those results were checked against IGoR. A later analysis scored TCR-TCR, TCR-HLA and TCR-CMV co-occurrence with hypergeometric tests, applying a repertoire-size bias correction to TCR pairs. In a later analysis, false discovery rates were estimated by permuting HLA or CMV assignments 20 times. In a later analysis, co-occurring TCRs were grouped using DBSCAN, and TCRdist sequence similarity was added for clustering within HLA-allele-positive subsets. For co-occurrence clustering, repertoires with fewer than 30,000 or more than 120,000 public chains were excluded, along with a handful of repertoires with anomalous nucleotide sharing. TCRdb holds this immuneACCESS table with in-frame rearrangements only. Some clones are missing; in checked studies, unresolved V genes explain under half, and the rest has no known cause. For V, J and clone size, that table is used; D and trimming come from the DNA. Across this sample there are 200,000 or so clones, with more than 75% seen only once. Of the sample, approximately 0.74% falls within the top ten clones.

This sample is part of a study of cytomegalovirus exposure and HLA in healthy donors (dated by TCRdb to 2015 to 2018). As for the study more broadly: In an earlier analysis of fewer than 750 of the donors, approximately 300 Gb of sequence data and 90 million to 120 million unique TCR beta sequences from roughly 200 million T cells were reported. In the later analysis, no new phenotypic data were used to find candidate immune exposures; instead, reliance was placed on TCR beta sequences and their occurrence across donors. The genetic ancestry cluster associated with self-reported Caucasian donors included roughly 84% of the roughly 410 genotyped donors. The study aimed to test whether cataloging public T cell receptors could reveal signatures of past pathogen exposure. To predict cytomegalovirus infection status, the study brought together high-throughput TCR immunosequencing, statistical association of individual TCRs with disease status, and machine learning. Roughly five DR-DQ haplotypes were handled as single units for association and clustering because linkage in the cohort was strong. On average, around 240,000 unique TCR beta nucleotide sequences were sequenced per donor among 350 to 400 genotyped donors of the cohort, with roughly 18% of those sequences being non-productive. The study profiled the T cell repertoires of about 720 subjects by immunosequencing and related them to cytomegalovirus serostatus. HLA typing included class I and class II loci at four-digit resolution. Every repertoire in the discovery cohort had been generated on one and the same sequencing platform. To decide whether each TCR beta V gene segment behaved as functional or pseudogenic, an earlier analysis of some 540 of the donors relied on high-throughput TCR beta sequencing. Typing coverage differed by locus: A, B, C, DRB1 and DQB1 were typed in roughly 629-630 donors, DQA1 in approximately 520, DPA1 in some 600, and DPB1 in 450 to 480. Besides the first cohort of around 700 subjects, a separate validation cohort made up of about 120 different subjects was used. Donor age, sex, ethnicity and CMV serostatus were compiled together with the repertoire data. An early release covering some 640 HLA-typed donors comprised about 300 gigabases of sequencing data and around 80 million unique TCR sequences. In a later analysis, previously published TCR beta repertoires from several hundred donors were re-analyzed and high-resolution HLA genotyping was added so that TCR occurrence patterns could be studied. In a later genetic analysis, genome-wide SNP genotypes for 398 of the 666 donors were used, and that subset was treated as a discovery cohort.

General conclusions and limits of the study: Compared with the approximately 700-donor mean, donors in an Asian-associated ancestry cluster had fewer N-insertions in productive TCRs, according to a later genetic analysis. According to the authors, the approach could potentially be generalized to other disease states and immunological phenotypes. In an earlier analysis of a few hundred of the donors, most TCR beta V segments were observed in productive rearrangements about 90% or about 30% of the time, broadly matching IMGT annotations. According to a later analysis, parvovirus B19, influenza, CMV and Epstein-Barr virus appeared linked to several top co-occurrence clusters. The earlier analysis of some 560 of the donors excluded some 16 rarely observed V segments, including chromosome 9 orphons, because counts were too low. In a later analysis, 15,000 to 20,000 TCR beta sequences were associated with specific HLA alleles at a false discovery rate of 0.05. V-gene and J-gene trimming of TCR beta chains was associated with a missense DCLRE1C variant in a later genetic analysis, and the association was replicated in an independent cohort. Because HLA typing was missing for some donors at each locus, association tests included only the typed subset. In this cohort, only TCR beta chains were sequenced, and detectable features were limited by the absence of alpha or paired-chain data. The presence/absence analyses assumed that sequencing depth was roughly uniform across donors, and that assumption may not be true. Most TCR sequences were seen in very few donors, while some public TCRs were found in many individuals. A group of highly shared sequence variants was considered likely to be a technical artifact of the sequencing pipeline. A later analysis found that TCR association rates varied across HLA loci, with DRB1 alleles showing the most associated TCRs and HLA-C alleles the fewest. A later analysis found that most CMV-associated TCR beta chains appeared HLA-restricted, with HLA associations seemingly driven largely by CMV exposure. Because the 87-base-pair reads could not distinguish some IMGT-functional V segments, including TRBV6-2 and TRBV6-3, those segments were excluded. The classifier was reported to diagnose cytomegalovirus status with high specificity and sensitivity in both the original and validation cohorts. In vitro tests confirmed that a few of the cytomegalovirus-associated TCR beta chains recognize cytomegalovirus antigens. The study gave a list of 150 to 200 TCR beta chains associated with cytomegalovirus. Linkage disequilibrium might explain the correlated functional status among segregating V segments, but an unknown experimental factor could not be excluded. In a later analysis, HLA-associated TCR beta chains showed more clonal expansion and lower generation probabilities than non-associated chains that were equally common. CMV serostatus was the only immune exposure information available for the cohort. A further reported finding was that TCR beta sequences accurately predicted the HLA-A and HLA-B alleles for most subjects in the first cohort. When HLA alleles, especially DR and DQ, strongly co-occurred, TCR associations were difficult to assign to individual alleles.

The cohort consisted of more than 650 healthy bone marrow donors. Cohort members were all nominally healthy when sampled, although unrecorded immune exposures were likely present. The donor tested CMV seronegative, placing the donor among the 352 seronegative members of the cohort. Each donor provided a peripheral blood sample, and peripheral blood mononuclear cells were used for TCR beta sequencing. The Qiagen DNeasy Blood Extraction Kit was used to extract genomic DNA from the blood cell samples. CDR1 and CDR2 are drawn from the germline V gene: KGHSH, LQKENI. From cysteine to phenylalanine, the CDR3 is 13 amino acids long. Of all the DNA, just the CDR3 is kept, 39 bases in frame from base 1. The V and J ends are trimmed by 4 bases and 3 bases, leaving 9 bases between them.

This clonotype was sampled from a young woman in good health and CMV-seronegative. Source material: PBMCs. The rearranged segments are TRBV18 and TRBJ2-5; TRBD2 is perhaps the D gene, given 6 matching bases. The CDR3 sequence is CASSLGLKETQYF. The sequenced DNA is TGTGCCAGCTCACTTGGACTAAAAGAGACCCAGTACTTC.